This T cell receptor (beta chain) was retrieved from a study of regulatory T cells in long-lasting Graves disease. Regarding time point: newly diagnosed GD, antithyroid drugs for less than 3 months. Researchers made the TCR library from RNA that was extracted from PBMCs. The CDR3 spans 14 residues. Germline V lookup: CDR1 SGHVS, CDR2 FQNEAQ. The V and J ends lost 1 base and 6 bases respectively, with 10 bases between them. Findings and caveats of the study: Favored usage of TRBV28, TRBJ1-2 and TRBJ2-5 was recorded in persistent disease.

CDR3 regions were amplified by Arm-PCR using iRepertoire HTBI primers to build TCR beta libraries. TCRdb re-derived calls from the multiplex PCR reads in MiXCR, one entry per CDR3 protein. The sample has about 440,000 distinct CDR3 sequences, 15% seen once. Regarding this clonotype: What it recognizes is unknown.

Another study also made use of these data, one on T cells in Graves' hyperthyroidism and ophthalmopathy.

The chain employs TRBV7-8 and TRBJ1-5; D remains unclear. Sample: peripheral blood mononuclear cells (PBMCs), taken at new diagnosis, from a patient treated with antithyroid drugs. This sequence was found in a woman aged 25 to 39 with Graves disease. CDR3 protein: CASSLERSPQPQHF. In DNA, the CDR3 is TGTGCCAGCAGCTTAGAACGGTCGCCTCAGCCCCAGCATTTT.